What follows are 25 T cell receptor beta chains derived from one specimen sequenced in a study of T cell responses to AZD1222 COVID-19 vaccine. Sequenced by immunoSEQ multiplex PCR; TCRdb stores in-frame clones only, minus some. The profile covers 100,000 to 150,000 clones, with about 91% appearing a single time and about 2.7% taken by the ten largest. The sample in question was peripheral blood, obtained on day 0 of AZD1222 vaccination. The receptors originated from an adult in good health.

V usage is TRBV19 and J usage is TRBJ2-7; 7 positions agree with TRBD1. Germline V gene sequence: CDR1 LNHDA, CDR2 SQIVND (reference sequence). Unmatched junction bases numbered 11, after V lost 10 bases and J lost 2 bases. This CDR3 is 14 amino acids long. The CDR3 region is CATQGRGRAYEQYF. CDR3 DNA: TGTGCCACCCAGGGTAGGGGGCGCGCCTACGAGCAGTACTTC.

This sequence joins TRBV7-9 and TRBJ2-1, with 8 bases aligning to TRBD2. Germline trimming cut 1 base from V and 5 bases from J; bases unmatched to any gene: 10. Per the germline V gene, CDR1 is SEHNR and CDR2 is FQNEAQ (reference sequence). This CDR3 is built from 17 residues. The CDR3 loop reads CASSLVGRARQNNEQFF. The DNA for the CDR3 is TGTGCCAGCAGCTTAGTCGGGAGGGCCCGCCAAAACAATGAGCAGTTCTTC.

The gene calls are TRBV7-9 and TRBJ2-6; D unclear. With 2 bases removed from V and 1 base from J, the gap between germline ends came to 6 bases. The CDR3 contains 15 residues. Germline CDR1 and CDR2: SEHNR and FQNEAQ (reference sequence). The CDR3 DNA reads as TGTGCCAGCAGCTTAATCCGTTCTGGGGCCAACGTCCTGACTTTC. Encoded protein: CASSLIRSGANVLTF.

The chain joins TRBV19 to TRBJ1-1; possible D gene TRBD1, 5 bases. Germline CDR1 and CDR2: LNHDA and SQIVND (reference sequence). Between the trimmed V and J ends, which lost 8 bases and 7 bases, there was a span of 11 bases. The CDR3 is 11 residues long. This CDR3 is CASEGNFEAFF. The CDR3 bases are TGTGCCAGTGAGGGGAATTTTGAAGCTTTCTTT.

J is TRBJ1-2 and V is TRBV3-1 (or the pseudogene TRBV3-2), with D unclear. The V gene lost 4 bases and the J gene lost 2 bases, with 8 bases spanning the gap. There are 13 residues in the CDR3. From germline, CDR1 is LGHDT and CDR2 YNNKEL (reference sequence). CDR3 amino acids: CASSPNENYGYTF. The CDR3 DNA follows: TGTGCCAGCAGCCCCAACGAGAACTATGGCTACACCTTC.

The rearrangement uses TRBV12-5 and TRBJ1-5; 8 positions match TRBD1. Trimming took 2 bases from V and 4 from J; bases not matched to a gene: 4. The germline gives CDR1 LGHNT, CDR2 FRNRAP. The CDR3 has 15 amino acids. The CDR3 loop reads CASGLPDRGNQPQHF. CDR3 DNA sequence: TGTGCTAGTGGTTTGCCTGACAGGGGAAATCAGCCCCAGCATTTT.

The chain has TRBV5-1 and TRBJ1-1, with 11 nucleotides matching TRBD1. The J segment lost 6 bases and the V segment lost 4 bases, leaving 8 bases of the junction unmatched. The CDR3 is 15 residues long. Germline assignment: CDR1 SGHRS and CDR2 YFSETQ. CDR3 in amino acids: CASSPRTGGVAEAFF. The CDR3 bases are TGCGCCAGCAGCCCACGGACAGGGGGCGTGGCTGAAGCTTTCTTT.

The J gene is TRBJ1-1, the V gene TRBV6-2 or TRBV6-3, with D maybe TRBD1 (5 bases). V shed 4 bases and J shed 3 bases, with 18 bases lying between them. CDR1 is MNHEY and CDR2 is SVGEGT in the germline V gene. The CDR3 spans 16 residues. The CDR3 protein is CASSSYVGVGYTEAFF. The CDR3 bases are TGTGCCAGCAGTTCTTATGTAGGGGTCGGGTACACTGAAGCTTTCTTT.

This clone was found once. V usage is TRBV6-2 or TRBV6-3 and J usage is TRBJ1-2, with D uncertain. Deletions cut 0 bases from V and 4 bases from J, with 6 bases between. The CDR3 length is 13 residues. Germline-derived CDR1 and CDR2 are MNHEY and SVGEGT. CDR3: CASSYSSSYGYTF. The CDR3 DNA sequence: TGTGCCAGCAGTTACTCGTCCAGCTATGGCTACACCTTC.

This clone occurred once. The CDR3 loop is CSVVGVNEAFF. CDR3 in DNA: TGCAGCGTTGTAGGGGTCAACGAAGCTTTCTTT. V usage is TRBV29-1 and J usage is TRBJ1-1; perhaps TRBD1 as D (5 bases). Trimming cost V 4 bases and J 8 bases, with 11 bases left between them. Germline CDR1 and CDR2: SQVTM and ANQGSEA. This CDR3 is built from 11 residues.

This chain links TRBV30 with TRBJ2-3; TRBD2 matches at 8 bases. V shed 5 bases and J 8 bases; nucleotides not matched to a gene: 0. In germline, CDR1 is GTSNPN, CDR2 SVGIG (reference sequence). The CDR3 is 10 amino acids. CDR3 nucleotides: TGTGCCTGGGCGGGGGGTACGCAGTATTTT. Translated, it gives CAWAGGTQYF.

The J gene is TRBJ1-4, the V gene TRBV2; D not resolved. Germline lookup yields CDR1 SNHLY and CDR2 FYNNEI. The CDR3 sequence is 14 residues long. Deletions cut 4 bases from V and 2 bases from J, with 8 bases between. This CDR3 is CASSVRQTNEKLFF. The CDR3 nucleotides read TGTGCCAGCAGTGTTAGGCAGACTAATGAAAAACTGTTTTTT.

This chain connects TRBV5-1 to TRBJ1-1; 11 nucleotides agree with TRBD1. The CDR3 contains 13 residues. With 0 bases clipped from V and 8 bases from J, the junction kept 0 bases outside the gene matches. Germline V lookup: CDR1 SGHRS, CDR2 YFSETQ. DNA for the CDR3: TGCGCCAGCAGCTTGGGGACAGGGGGCGAAGCTTTCTTT. Protein sequence: CASSLGTGGEAFF.

The chain employs TRBV27 and TRBJ2-3, with TRBD2 matching over 9 bases. After removal of 2 bases from V and 4 bases from J, the junction contained 1 base not matched to a gene. The CDR3 is made up of 14 amino acids. Per the germline V gene, CDR1 is MNHEY and CDR2 is SMNVEV (reference sequence). The DNA of the CDR3 is TGTGCCAGCAGTTTACAGCGGGAGGCAGATACGCAGTATTTT. The encoded protein is CASSLQREADTQYF.

This chain joins TRBV7-7 and TRBJ2-7, with 7 bases matching TRBD1. V was clipped by 3 bases and J by 1 base; unmatched bases: 12. The CDR3 totals 17 residues. Germline CDR1 and CDR2: SSHAT and FNYEAQ (reference sequence). As DNA, the CDR3 is TGTGCCAGCAGCTTGGCCCCATCCCGACAGGGTTCCTACGAGCAGTACTTC. Protein product: CASSLAPSRQGSYEQYF.

This sequence joins TRBV20-1 and TRBJ2-1; no reliable D call. CDR1 is DFQATT and CDR2 is SNEGSKA in the germline V gene (reference sequence). V was clipped by 6 bases and J by 2 bases, with 14 bases between them. The CDR3 runs to 14 residues. The CDR3 is CSASRADPYNEQFF. The DNA for the CDR3 is TGCAGTGCCAGTAGGGCGGATCCCTACAATGAGCAGTTCTTC.

V gene TRBV12-5 combines with J gene TRBJ2-1, with 9 positions matching TRBD1. The CDR3 runs to 16 residues. V shed 6 bases and J 0 bases; nucleotides not matched to a gene: 6. The germline V gene encodes CDR1 LGHNT and CDR2 FRNRAP. CDR3 nucleotide sequence: TGTGCTAGTGGCACCGGACAGGGGAGCTCCTACAATGAGCAGTTCTTC. It is translated as CASGTGQGSSYNEQFF.

The chain combines TRBV7-2 with TRBJ1-5; D is unresolved. The V end was cut by 2 bases, the J end by 0 bases, with 14 bases between. CDR1 is SGHTA and CDR2 is FQGNSA in the germline V gene. The CDR3 consists of 17 residues. CDR3 sequence (DNA): TGTGCCAGCAGCTTATTCGGGGAATACCATAGCAATCAGCCCCAGCATTTT. Its protein is CASSLFGEYHSNQPQHF.

A single count supports this clone. The chain recombines TRBV5-8 with TRBJ1-5, with TRBD1 matching 7 bases. Per germline, CDR1 SGHTS and CDR2 YDEGEE. The CDR3 runs to 15 residues. The V segment lost 5 bases and the J segment 2 bases; nucleotides outside the gene matches: 7. CDR3 nucleotide sequence: TGTGCCAGCAGAAACAGGGGAAGAGGCAATCAGCCCCAGCATTTT. This codes for CASRNRGRGNQPQHF.

The chain uses TRBV6-5 and TRBJ2-2; 7 positions match TRBD1. The length of the CDR3 is 14 residues. Germline V gene data show CDR1 as MNHEY and CDR2 as SVGAGI. With 6 bases clipped from V and 3 bases from J, the junction kept 4 bases outside the gene matches. The CDR3 DNA reads as TGTGCCAGCAGGACAGGGTGGTACACCGGGGAGCTGTTTTTT. It yields the protein CASRTGWYTGELFF.

The J gene is TRBJ2-5, the V gene TRBV6-2 or TRBV6-3; D gene uncertain. V shed 0 bases and J shed 4 bases, with 3 bases lying between them. This CDR3 has 12 residues. Germline assignment: CDR1 MNHEY and CDR2 SVGEGT. The CDR3 DNA sequence: TGTGCCAGCAGTTACTCTCGAGAGACCCAGTACTTC. Protein product: CASSYSRETQYF.

The rearrangement uses TRBV7-2 and TRBJ2-2; D gene uncertain. The CDR3 loop spans 13 amino acids. Germline CDR1 SGHTA, CDR2 FQGNSA. Trimming took off 3 bases at V and 5 bases at J, with 7 bases between the two ends. Here the CDR3 reads CASSFTTTGELFF. For the CDR3, the DNA is TGTGCCAGCAGCTTTACGACGACCGGGGAGCTGTTTTTT.

V gene TRBV10-3 combines with J gene TRBJ2-1; D is ambiguous. The germline V and J ends were trimmed by 8 bases and 1 base, with 12 bases remaining between them. CDR3 length: 14 amino acids. CDR1 is ENHRY, CDR2 SYGVKD, per germline. CDR3 nucleotide sequence: TGTGCCATCGATAACCGTTCATCCTACAATGAGCAGTTCTTC. Its translation is CAIDNRSSYNEQFF.

The rearrangement links TRBV6-4 to TRBJ2-1; D possibly uses TRBD1 or TRBD2 (5 bases each). CDR3 length: 14 residues. V was clipped by 3 bases and J by 6 bases, with 12 bases between them. CDR1 and CDR2 from the germline V gene are MRHNA and SNTAGT. The CDR3 protein is CASSDGGEGNEQFF. The CDR3 DNA reads TGTGCCAGCAGTGATGGGGGAGAGGGCAATGAGCAGTTCTTC.

J is TRBJ2-3 and V is TRBV11-3; D is uncertain. CDR1 SGHNT and CDR2 YENEEA come from the germline V gene. With 5 bases removed from V and 2 bases from J, the gap between germline ends came to 11 bases. CDR3 size: 14 residues. As DNA, the CDR3 is TGTGCCAGCAGCCAAACTGGATACACAGATACGCAGTATTTT. This codes for CASSQTGYTDTQYF.